The 12 T cell receptor beta chains below all came from one sample that was sequenced in a study of control samples from healthy donors and cancer patients. Only in-frame clones appear in the TCRdb table, and some are missing; sequencing was by immunoSEQ multiplex PCR. The sample comprises 80,000 to 100,000 clones, roughly three quarters of which are singletons, and under 12% rests with the top ten. Sequencing was done on a sample of blood. The receptors were gathered from a young woman in good health.

The chain joins TRBV3-1 (or the pseudogene TRBV3-2) to TRBJ2-3; TRBD2 agrees at 8 bases. V was pared by 3 bases and J by 1 base, with 6 bases of the junction left unmatched. Looked up from germline, CDR1 is LGHDT and CDR2 is YNNKEL (reference sequence). The CDR3 covers 16 residues. The CDR3 DNA follows: TGTGCCAGCAGCCATGCGGGGGGCTCCCGCACAGATACGCAGTATTTT. It is translated as CASSHAGGSRTDTQYF.

The chain recombines TRBV6-4 with TRBJ2-1, with 10 bases that match TRBD2. CDR3 size: 15 residues. Trimming cost V 5 bases and J 9 bases; bases outside gene matches: 10. The germline gives CDR1 MRHNA, CDR2 SNTAGT. This CDR3 is CASSLSGGSRSEQFF. CDR3 DNA sequence: TGTGCCAGCAGTCTTAGCGGGGGGTCGCGTAGTGAGCAGTTCTTC.

V usage is TRBV7-7 and J usage is TRBJ1-3; 8 bases line up with TRBD1. The CDR3 runs 16 residues. Germline CDR1 is SSHAT and CDR2 is FNYEAQ (reference sequence). V shed 5 bases and J 3 bases; nucleotides not matched to a gene: 9. CDR3 bases: TGTGCCAGCAGCCCAGGACAGGGTAGATTTGGAAACACCATATATTTT. This encodes CASSPGQGRFGNTIYF.

The chain uses TRBV7-2 and TRBJ1-2; possible D gene TRBD1, 5 bases. The CDR3 totals 12 residues. With 3 bases removed from V and 8 bases from J, the gap between germline ends came to 10 bases. Germline V gene data show CDR1 as SGHTA and CDR2 as FQGNSA. The CDR3 protein is CASSLGLGGYTF. DNA for the CDR3: TGTGCCAGCAGCTTGGGACTGGGAGGCTACACCTTC.

The V and J genes are TRBV18 and TRBJ1-4, with D hard to call. Trimming took off 3 bases at V and 8 bases at J, with 10 bases between the two ends. Per the germline V gene, CDR1 is KGHSH and CDR2 is LQKENI. This CDR3 spans 13 amino acids. The CDR3 loop reads CASSPRQQEKLFF. CDR3 coding DNA: TGTGCCAGCTCACCGCGGCAACAAGAAAAACTGTTTTTT.

This CDR3 is CSVIGWPGKGGDYEQYF. As DNA, the CDR3 is TGCAGCGTTATAGGGTGGCCAGGGAAGGGAGGCGATTACGAGCAGTACTTC. The chain joins TRBV29-1 to TRBJ2-7, with D perhaps TRBD2 (6 bases). The germline gives CDR1 SQVTM, CDR2 ANQGSEA. The CDR3 extends over 17 amino acids. V was pared by 5 bases and J by 4 bases, with 27 bases between.

This clone was picked up one time. The chain employs TRBV29-1 and TRBJ1-1, with TRBD1 identical over 8 bases. Germline CDR1 reads SQVTM; CDR2 reads ANQGSEA. The V and J ends lost 0 bases and 6 bases, in that order; junction bases with no gene match: 9. The CDR3 is 15 residues long. This chain's CDR3 is CSVEDRAGGTPEAFF. CDR3 sequence (DNA): TGCAGCGTTGAAGATCGGGCAGGGGGCACCCCTGAAGCTTTCTTT.

The table lists this clone with a few counts. This chain joins TRBV19 and TRBJ1-2; possible D gene TRBD1, 6 bases. The germline V gene has CDR1 LNHDA and CDR2 SQIVND (reference sequence). V lost 5 bases and J lost 3, with 19 bases in between. This CDR3 has 16 residues. For the CDR3, the DNA is TGTGCCAGTAGTCCTACCTGGGGGGGCGCAGACTATGGCTACACCTTC. Translated: CASSPTWGGADYGYTF.

Turning to this clone: A much larger clone lies a single base off, so this may be a read error. The chain is built from TRBV11-2 and TRBJ1-1, with D unclear. CDR1 is SGHAT, CDR2 FQNNGV, per germline. Trimming shortened V by 3 bases and J by 11 bases, and 16 bases separated the two germline ends. The CDR3 is 13 residues long. Here the CDR3 reads CASSFLFEGWAFF. The CDR3 coding sequence is TGTGCCAGCAGCTTTCTTTTCGAGGGTTGGGCTTTCTTT. Supplemented by reference TRBV11-2 and TRBJ1-1, the full variable domain reads EAGVAQSPRYKIIEKRQSVAFWCNPISGHATLYWYQQILGQGPKLLIQFQNNGVVDDSQLPKDRFSAERLKGVDSTLKIQPAKLEDSAVYLCASSFLFEGWAFFGQGTRLTVV.

This chain uses TRBV6-4 with TRBJ1-1, with D possibly being TRBD1 (6 bases). Germline CDR1 and CDR2: MRHNA and SNTAGT. The CDR3 spans 14 residues. Trimming removed 6 bases at V and 5 bases at J, with 16 bases between. The CDR3 DNA reads TGTGCCAGCAGCCAGATTGGGGGGCAGACTGAAGCTTTCTTT. Translated, it gives CASSQIGGQTEAFF.

The chain employs TRBV21-1 and TRBJ2-7; the DNA was not used to check the table's D call, TRBD1. TRBV21-1 is a pseudogene locus. The CDR3 has 15 amino acids. For the CDR3, the DNA is TGTGCCAGCAGCGAACGGACAGGGCGTAAAGACGAGCAGTACTTC. Encoded protein: CASSERTGRKDEQYF.

V and J are TRBV19 and TRBJ2-7; D gene uncertain. The V gene lost 0 bases and the J gene lost 4 bases, with 7 bases spanning the gap. The CDR3 sequence is 13 residues long. Germline V lookup: CDR1 LNHDA, CDR2 SQIVND (reference sequence). The CDR3 spells CASSIDPQYEQYF. In DNA form, the CDR3 reads TGTGCCAGTAGTATAGATCCCCAGTACGAGCAGTACTTC.